Below are 4 T cell receptor beta chains sequenced from a single sample in a study of OX40 agonist ivuxolimab in advanced cancers. TCRdb's table, derived via immunoSEQ multiplex PCR, lists solely in-frame clones and lacks some. This table holds 50,000 to 75,000 clones, about nine tenths found once. Material: CD4+ or CD8+ T cells sorted from blood, obtained in a trial of the OX40 agonist ivuxolimab. The receptors here all came from an adult with an advanced solid tumor such as melanoma, head and neck, liver or kidney cancer.

The chain is built from TRBV6-1 and TRBJ1-2; no firm D call. The V and J ends lost 2 bases and 1 base respectively, with 14 bases between them. This CDR3 is 16 amino acids long. CDR1 and CDR2 (germline): MNHNS, SASEGT. The CDR3 here is CASSETLGTVNYGYTF. CDR3 nucleotides: TGTGCCAGCAGTGAAACCCTGGGAACAGTTAACTATGGCTACACCTTC.

This chain joins TRBV9 and TRBJ2-7; 8 bases are shared with TRBD1. Germline values: CDR1 SGDLS, CDR2 YYNGEE. This CDR3 comprises 15 residues. V was clipped by 5 bases and J by 0 bases; unmatched bases: 7. This chain's CDR3 is CASSLGQGFSYEQYF. Written as DNA, the CDR3 is TGTGCCAGCAGTCTCGGACAGGGATTCTCCTACGAGCAGTACTTC.

CDR3 amino acids: CASSRNRELDQPQHF. Here the CDR3 DNA reads TGTGCCAGCAGCCGTAACAGGGAATTAGACCAGCCCCAGCATTTT. V is TRBV6-5 and J is TRBJ1-5; weak D call: TRBD1 (6 bases). The CDR3 runs to 15 residues. Germline values: CDR1 MNHEY, CDR2 SVGAGI. V dropped 6 bases and J dropped 7 bases, with 19 bases sitting between them.

The chain couples TRBV27 to TRBJ2-7; D remains unclear. Per the germline V gene, CDR1 is MNHEY and CDR2 is SMNVEV (reference sequence). V gave up 6 bases and J gave up 3 bases, with 12 bases separating them. The CDR3 totals 13 residues. For the CDR3, the DNA is TGTGCCAGCAGACATATTGGGATCTACGAGCAGTACTTC. It specifies CASRHIGIYEQYF.